Below, 2 T cell receptor beta chains from the same sample are listed, as sequenced in a study of cytomegalovirus exposure and HLA in healthy donors. The PCR employed 60 Vbeta primers together with 13 Jbeta primers. Generated by immunoSEQ multiplex PCR, the TCRdb table keeps only in-frame clones and is missing some. Among under 200,000 clones listed, around 88% were seen once. Sequencing input: PBMCs. The source is a woman in her thirties in good health and CMV-seronegative.

The J gene is TRBJ2-7, the V gene TRBV30, with 8 bases lining up with TRBD2. Looked up from germline, CDR1 is GTSNPN and CDR2 is SVGIG (reference sequence). CDR3 length equals 13 residues. This chain's CDR3 is CALVAGGGYEQYF. CDR3 DNA: TGTGCTCTAGTGGCGGGAGGAGGCTACGAGCAGTACTTC.

The CDR3 spells CSVEDMSFSTDTQYF. The CDR3, as DNA: TGCAGCGTTGAAGATATGTCCTTTAGCACAGATACGCAGTATTTT. This chain joins TRBV29-1 and TRBJ2-3; D is unresolved. The germline gives CDR1 SQVTM, CDR2 ANQGSEA. Deletions cut 0 bases from V and 0 bases from J, with 10 bases between. This CDR3 region has 15 residues.